The rows below give T cell receptor beta chains drawn from one sample of a study of blood T cell repertoires in COVID-19. Sequencing was performed with immunoSEQ multiplex PCR; in TCRdb, only in-frame clones are kept and a portion is missing. The table lists fewer than 95,000 clones, about nine tenths of them singletons. The sequenced sample was peripheral blood. The receptors were gathered from a man aged 55-75 years with acute or convalescent COVID-19. The CDR3 runs from the conserved cysteine through the conserved F or W. The D gene is left open where the match is weak. Clone size is given for some rows only: seen once, a few or many times, or a class if the clone is expanded.

J: TRBJ1-1
D: -
V: TRBV6-5
size: -
CDR3: CASSYSGGLNTEAFF
DNA: TGTGCCAGCAGTTACAGCGGGGGGCTGAACACTGAAGCTTTCTTT

J: TRBJ1-6
D: TRBD1
V: TRBV19
size: -
CDR3: CASNLGQAVSPLHF
DNA: TGTGCCAGTAACTTGGGACAGGCAGTTTCACCCCTCCACTTT

J: TRBJ2-1
D: -
V: TRBV5-1
size: few
CDR3: CASSLPSINEQFF
DNA: TGCGCCAGCAGCTTACCTAGCATCAATGAGCAGTTCTTC

J: TRBJ1-2
D: TRBD1
V: TRBV2
size: -
CDR3: CASRPGTVNYGYTF
DNA: TGTGCCAGCAGACCCGGGACAGTAAACTATGGCTACACCTTC

J: TRBJ2-1
D: TRBD1
V: TRBV7-2
size: -
CDR3: CASSSDRGSYNEQFF
DNA: TGTGCCAGCAGCTCCGACAGGGGCTCCTACAATGAGCAGTTCTTC

J: TRBJ1-1
D: -
V: TRBV12-3/TRBV12-4
size: -
CDR3: CASTTSGGNKAFF
DNA: TGTGCCAGCACCACCTCGGGAGGGAACAAAGCTTTCTTT

J: TRBJ2-3
D: TRBD1
V: TRBV18
size: -
CDR3: CASSPRQGADTQYF
DNA: TGTGCCAGCTCACCTCGACAGGGGGCAGATACGCAGTATTTT

J: TRBJ1-2
D: TRBD1
V: TRBV10-3
size: -
CDR3: CAISESFDRVRIGYTF
DNA: TGTGCCATCAGTGAGTCGTTTGACAGGGTGAGGATAGGCTACACCTTC

J: TRBJ1-3
D: TRBD1
V: TRBV5-5
size: -
CDR3: CASSTSTTGGSGNTIYF
DNA: TGTGCCAGCAGCACCTCCACGACAGGGGGCTCTGGAAACACCATATATTTT

J: TRBJ1-1
D: -
V: TRBV24-1
size: -
CDR3: CATSVRGQAFF
DNA: TGTGCCACCAGTGTAAGGGGCCAAGCTTTCTTT

J: TRBJ1-2
D: -
V: TRBV9
size: -
CDR3: CASSALAGLHYTF
DNA: TGTGCCAGCAGCGCCTTAGCTGGCCTACACTACACCTTC

J: TRBJ1-6
D: -
V: TRBV6-1
size: -
CDR3: CASSEGHISPLHF
DNA: TGTGCCAGCAGTGAGGGACACATTTCACCCCTCCACTTT

J: TRBJ1-2
D: -
V: TRBV5-4
size: -
CDR3: CASSLAGTYGYTF
DNA: TGTGCCAGCAGCTTGGCAGGCACATATGGCTACACCTTC

J: TRBJ2-5
D: -
V: TRBV6-5
size: -
CDR3: CATTSAGQETQYF
DNA: TGTGCCACCACTTCGGCGGGGCAGGAGACCCAGTACTTC

J: TRBJ2-7
D: -
V: TRBV6-2/TRBV6-3
size: once
CDR3: CASSYVTGSEQYF
DNA: TGTGCCAGCAGTTACGTGACAGGCAGCGAGCAGTACTTC

J: TRBJ2-2
D: TRBD2
V: TRBV10-3
size: -
CDR3: CAIRGAGPNTGELFF
DNA: TGTGCCATCAGGGGAGCGGGACCGAACACCGGGGAGCTGTTTTTT

J: TRBJ2-1
D: TRBD2
V: TRBV14
size: -
CDR3: CASSQGGSDEQFF
DNA: TGTGCCAGCAGCCAAGGCGGGAGCGATGAGCAGTTCTTC

J: TRBJ1-6
D: -
V: TRBV5-1
size: -
CDR3: CASRLDSPNSPLHF
DNA: TGCGCCAGCAGACTGGACAGCCCAAATTCACCCCTCCACTTT

J: TRBJ2-7
D: TRBD2
V: TRBV6-2/TRBV6-3
size: -
CDR3: CASSPTSGRRDEQYF
DNA: TGTGCCAGCAGCCCCACTAGCGGGAGGAGGGACGAGCAGTACTTC

J: TRBJ2-6
D: -
V: TRBV21-1
size: -
CDR3: CASRGQANSSSGANVLTF
DNA: TGTGCCAGCAGGGGACAGGCCAATTCGAGCTCTGGGGCCAACGTCCTGACTTTC

J: TRBJ1-6
D: TRBD1
V: TRBV5-4
size: few
CDR3: CASSAGQDYSPLHF
DNA: TGTGCCAGCAGCGCGGGACAGGACTATTCACCCCTCCACTTT

J: TRBJ1-5
D: -
V: TRBV30
size: -
CDR3: CAWSPGLLGNQPQHF
DNA: TGTGCCTGGAGTCCGGGACTTTTGGGGAATCAGCCCCAGCATTTT

J: TRBJ2-2
D: TRBD2
V: TRBV11-2
size: -
CDR3: CASSLGRGLAKGTGELFF
DNA: TGTGCCAGCAGCTTAGGGAGGGGACTAGCGAAAGGTACCGGGGAGCTGTTTTTT

J: TRBJ2-6
D: TRBD2
V: TRBV5-4
size: -
CDR3: CASSRPGGGNSGANVLTF
DNA: TGTGCCAGCAGCCGACCCGGGGGGGGGAACTCTGGGGCCAACGTCCTGACTTTC

J: TRBJ1-1
D: TRBD1
V: TRBV24-1
size: once
CDR3: CATSDLPGQGAFF
DNA: TGTGCCACCAGTGATTTGCCGGGACAGGGAGCTTTCTTT

J: TRBJ2-1
D: -
V: TRBV5-1
size: -
CDR3: CASSLTTTSYNEQFF
DNA: TGCGCCAGCAGCCTTACTACTACCTCCTACAATGAGCAGTTCTTC

J: TRBJ2-3
D: TRBD2
V: TRBV7-3
size: -
CDR3: CASSLAGTTGTDTQYF
DNA: TGTGCCAGCAGCTTAGCGGGGACTACCGGCACAGATACGCAGTATTTT

J: TRBJ2-5
D: TRBD1
V: TRBV5-1
size: -
CDR3: CASSGNPDRGRETQYF
DNA: TGCGCCAGCAGCGGAAACCCGGACAGGGGGCGGGAGACCCAGTACTTC

J: TRBJ1-1
D: -
V: TRBV6-6
size: -
CDR3: CASSSGVEAFF
DNA: TGTGCCAGCAGTTCAGGGGTTGAAGCTTTCTTT

J: TRBJ1-5
D: -
V: TRBV7-3
size: -
CDR3: CASSLWTVTGQPQHF
DNA: TGTGCCAGCAGCCTCTGGACTGTTACGGGTCAGCCCCAGCATTTT

J: TRBJ2-5
D: -
V: TRBV25-1
size: -
CDR3: CASSNFGGAEETQYF
DNA: TGTGCCAGCAGCAACTTTGGGGGGGCCGAAGAGACCCAGTACTTC

J: TRBJ2-7
D: -
V: TRBV11-3
size: -
CDR3: CASSRGGTYEQYF
DNA: TGTGCCAGCTCGAGGGGGGGTACCTACGAGCAGTACTTC

J: TRBJ2-2
D: TRBD1
V: TRBV28
size: -
CDR3: CASRPRDRVSPGELFF
DNA: TGTGCCAGCAGGCCCCGGGACAGGGTATCACCGGGGGAGCTGTTTTTT

J: TRBJ2-1
D: TRBD1
V: TRBV5-1
size: -
CDR3: CASSLAEGGLYNEQFF
DNA: TGCGCCAGCAGCTTGGCCGAAGGGGGCTTATACAATGAGCAGTTCTTC

J: TRBJ1-4
D: -
V: TRBV19
size: -
CDR3: CASSIEGRTWEKLFF
DNA: TGTGCCAGTAGTATAGAGGGCCGGACATGGGAAAAACTGTTTTTT

J: TRBJ2-1
D: TRBD2
V: TRBV2
size: -
CDR3: CASTPWGGSYNEQFF
DNA: TGTGCCAGCACCCCTTGGGGGGGCTCCTACAATGAGCAGTTCTTC

J: TRBJ1-1
D: -
V: TRBV18
size: -
CDR3: CASSPPAGKKTEAFF
DNA: TGTGCCAGCTCACCACCTGCAGGAAAGAAGACTGAAGCTTTCTTT

J: TRBJ1-5
D: TRBD1
V: TRBV7-9
size: -
CDR3: CASSLSGGRNQPQHF
DNA: TGTGCCAGCAGCTTATCAGGGGGTCGCAATCAGCCCCAGCATTTT

J: TRBJ2-7
D: TRBD2
V: TRBV4-1
size: once
CDR3: CASSQAHAGESGPEQYF
DNA: TGCGCCAGCAGCCAAGCCCACGCGGGAGAATCGGGCCCCGAGCAGTACTTC

J: TRBJ1-1
D: TRBD1
V: TRBV4-1
size: -
CDR3: CASSPDRGPTEAFF
DNA: TGCGCCAGCAGCCCCGACAGGGGGCCAACTGAAGCTTTCTTT